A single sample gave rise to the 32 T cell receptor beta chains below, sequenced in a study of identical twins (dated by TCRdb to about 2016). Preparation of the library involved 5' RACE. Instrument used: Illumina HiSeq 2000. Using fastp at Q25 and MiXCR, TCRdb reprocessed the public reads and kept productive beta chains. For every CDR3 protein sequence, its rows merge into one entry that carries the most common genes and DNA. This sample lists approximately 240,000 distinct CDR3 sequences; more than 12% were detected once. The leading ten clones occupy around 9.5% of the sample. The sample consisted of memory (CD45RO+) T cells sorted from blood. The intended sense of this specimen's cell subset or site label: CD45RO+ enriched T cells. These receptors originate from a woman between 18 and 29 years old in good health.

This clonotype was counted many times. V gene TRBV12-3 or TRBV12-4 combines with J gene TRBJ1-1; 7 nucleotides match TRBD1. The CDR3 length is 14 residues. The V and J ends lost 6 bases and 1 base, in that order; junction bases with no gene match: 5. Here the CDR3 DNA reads TGTGCCAGCAGACTCGGGACAGCGAACACTGAAGCTTTCTTT. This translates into CASRLGTANTEAFF.

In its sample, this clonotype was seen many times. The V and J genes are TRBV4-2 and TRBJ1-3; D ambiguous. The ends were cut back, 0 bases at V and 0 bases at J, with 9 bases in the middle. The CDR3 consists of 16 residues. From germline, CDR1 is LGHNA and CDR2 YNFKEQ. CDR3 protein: CASSQELRISGNTIYF. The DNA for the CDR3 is TGTGCCAGCAGCCAAGAGTTACGGATCTCTGGAAACACCATATATTTT.

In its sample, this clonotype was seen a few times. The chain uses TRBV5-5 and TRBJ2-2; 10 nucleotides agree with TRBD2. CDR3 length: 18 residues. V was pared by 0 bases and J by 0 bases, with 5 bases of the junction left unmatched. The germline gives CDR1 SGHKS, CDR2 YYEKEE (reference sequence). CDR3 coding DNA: TGTGCCAGCAGCTTGGGACTAGCGGGTGTCGCGAACACCGGGGAGCTGTTTTTT. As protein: CASSLGLAGVANTGELFF.

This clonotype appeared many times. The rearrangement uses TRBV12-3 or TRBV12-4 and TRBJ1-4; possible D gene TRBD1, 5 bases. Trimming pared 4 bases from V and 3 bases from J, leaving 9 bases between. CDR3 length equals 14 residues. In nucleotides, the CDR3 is TGTGCCAGCAGTTGGCCGGGGGCTAATGAAAAACTGTTTTTT. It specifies CASSWPGANEKLFF.

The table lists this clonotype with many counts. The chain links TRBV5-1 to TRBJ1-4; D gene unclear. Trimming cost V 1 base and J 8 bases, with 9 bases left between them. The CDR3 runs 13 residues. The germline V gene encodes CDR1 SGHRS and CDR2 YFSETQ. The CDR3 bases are TGCGCCAGCAGCTTGACCCCACAAGAAAAACTGTTTTTT. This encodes CASSLTPQEKLFF. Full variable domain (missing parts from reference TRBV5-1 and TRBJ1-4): KAGVTQTPRYLIKTRGQQVTLSCSPISGHRSVSWYQQTPGQGLQFLFEYFSETQRNKGNFPGRFSGRQFSNSRSEMNVSTLELGDSALYLCASSLTPQEKLFFGSGTQLSVL.

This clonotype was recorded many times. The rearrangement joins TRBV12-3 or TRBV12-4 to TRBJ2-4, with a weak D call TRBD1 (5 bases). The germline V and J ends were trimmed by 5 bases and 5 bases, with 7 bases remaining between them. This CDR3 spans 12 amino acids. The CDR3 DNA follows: TGTGCCAGCAGTAGGGGCGAAAACATTCAGTACTTC. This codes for CASSRGENIQYF.

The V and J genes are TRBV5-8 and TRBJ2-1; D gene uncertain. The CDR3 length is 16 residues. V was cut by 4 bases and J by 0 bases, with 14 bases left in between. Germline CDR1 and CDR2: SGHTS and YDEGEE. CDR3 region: CASSTQRQSSYNEQFF. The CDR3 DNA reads TGTGCCAGCAGCACCCAACGGCAAAGCTCCTACAATGAGCAGTTCTTC.

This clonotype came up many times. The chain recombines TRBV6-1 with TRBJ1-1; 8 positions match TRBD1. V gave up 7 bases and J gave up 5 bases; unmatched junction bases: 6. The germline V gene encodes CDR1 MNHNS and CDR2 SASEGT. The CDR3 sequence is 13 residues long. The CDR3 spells CASIRQGQTEAFF. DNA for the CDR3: TGTGCCAGCATCAGACAGGGGCAAACTGAAGCTTTCTTT.

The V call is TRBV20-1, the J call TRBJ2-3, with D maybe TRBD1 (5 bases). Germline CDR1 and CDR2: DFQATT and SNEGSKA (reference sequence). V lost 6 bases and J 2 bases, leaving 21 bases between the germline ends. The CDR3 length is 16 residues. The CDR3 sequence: CSAFPTRVLSTDTQYF. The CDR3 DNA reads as TGCAGTGCCTTTCCAACCAGGGTCTTGTCCACAGATACGCAGTATTTT.

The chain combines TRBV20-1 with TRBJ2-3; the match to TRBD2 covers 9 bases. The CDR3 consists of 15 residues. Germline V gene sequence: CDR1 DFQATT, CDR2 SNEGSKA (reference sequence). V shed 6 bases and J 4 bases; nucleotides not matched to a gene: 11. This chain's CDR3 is CSAPAAGGHSDTQYF. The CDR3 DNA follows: TGCAGTGCCCCTGCGGCGGGGGGGCATTCAGATACGCAGTATTTT.

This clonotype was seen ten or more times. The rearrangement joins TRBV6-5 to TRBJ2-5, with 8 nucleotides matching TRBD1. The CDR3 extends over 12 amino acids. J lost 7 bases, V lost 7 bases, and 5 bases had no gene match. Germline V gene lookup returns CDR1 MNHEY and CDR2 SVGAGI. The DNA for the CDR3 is TGTGCCAGCACCCAGGGGGCGGGGACCCAGTACTTC. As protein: CASTQGAGTQYF.

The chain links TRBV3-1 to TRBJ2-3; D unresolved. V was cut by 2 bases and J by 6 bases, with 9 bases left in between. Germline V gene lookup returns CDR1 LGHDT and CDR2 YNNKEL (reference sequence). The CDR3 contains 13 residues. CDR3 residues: CASSQFDPDTQYF. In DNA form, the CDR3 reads TGTGCCAGCAGCCAATTTGACCCGGATACGCAGTATTTT.

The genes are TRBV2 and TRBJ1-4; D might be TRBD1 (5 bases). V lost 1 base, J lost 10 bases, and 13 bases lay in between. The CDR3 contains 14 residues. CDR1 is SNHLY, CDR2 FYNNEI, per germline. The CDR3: CASSEDGRGAKLFF. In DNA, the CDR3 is TGTGCCAGCAGTGAAGATGGTCGTGGGGCAAAACTGTTTTTT.

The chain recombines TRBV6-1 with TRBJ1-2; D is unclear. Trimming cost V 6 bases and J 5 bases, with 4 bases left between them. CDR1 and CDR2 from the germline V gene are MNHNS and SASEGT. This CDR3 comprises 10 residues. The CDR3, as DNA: TGTGCCAGCAGCTCATATGGCTACACCTTC. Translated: CASSSYGYTF.

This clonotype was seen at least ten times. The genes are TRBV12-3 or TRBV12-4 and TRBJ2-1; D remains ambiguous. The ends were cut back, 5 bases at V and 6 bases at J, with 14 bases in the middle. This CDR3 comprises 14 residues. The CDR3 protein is CASSLGGEFNEQFF. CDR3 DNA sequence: TGTGCCAGCAGTCTGGGTGGCGAATTCAATGAGCAGTTCTTC.

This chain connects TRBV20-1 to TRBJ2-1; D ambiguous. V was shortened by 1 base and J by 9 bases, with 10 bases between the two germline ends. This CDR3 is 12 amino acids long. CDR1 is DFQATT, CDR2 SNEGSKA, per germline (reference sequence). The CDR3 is CSARGVETEQFF. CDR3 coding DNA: TGCAGTGCTAGAGGAGTCGAGACTGAGCAGTTCTTC.

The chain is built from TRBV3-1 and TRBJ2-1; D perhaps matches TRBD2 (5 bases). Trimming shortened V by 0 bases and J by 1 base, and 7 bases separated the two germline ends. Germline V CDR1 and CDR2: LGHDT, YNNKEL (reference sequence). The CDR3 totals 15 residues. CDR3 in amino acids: CASSQDSGSYNEQFF. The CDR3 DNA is TGTGCCAGCAGCCAAGATTCGGGATCCTACAATGAGCAGTTCTTC.

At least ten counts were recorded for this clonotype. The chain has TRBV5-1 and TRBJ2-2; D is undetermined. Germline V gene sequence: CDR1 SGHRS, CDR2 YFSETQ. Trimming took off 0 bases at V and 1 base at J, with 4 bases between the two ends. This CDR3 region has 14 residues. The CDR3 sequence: CASSLEENTGELFF. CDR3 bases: TGCGCCAGCAGCTTGGAAGAGAACACCGGGGAGCTGTTTTTT.

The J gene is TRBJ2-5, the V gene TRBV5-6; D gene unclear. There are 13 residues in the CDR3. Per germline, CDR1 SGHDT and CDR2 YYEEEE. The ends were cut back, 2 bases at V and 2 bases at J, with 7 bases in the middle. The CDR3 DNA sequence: TGTGCCAGCAGCTTCCCGGCACAAGAGACCCAGTACTTC. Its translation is CASSFPAQETQYF.

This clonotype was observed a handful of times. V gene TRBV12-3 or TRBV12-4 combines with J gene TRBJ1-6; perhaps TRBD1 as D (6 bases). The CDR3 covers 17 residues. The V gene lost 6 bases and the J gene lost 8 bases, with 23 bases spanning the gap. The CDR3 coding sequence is TGTGCCAGCAGCCCGGGACACCAGATTGACGATGATTCACCCCTCCACTTT. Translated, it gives CASSPGHQIDDDSPLHF.

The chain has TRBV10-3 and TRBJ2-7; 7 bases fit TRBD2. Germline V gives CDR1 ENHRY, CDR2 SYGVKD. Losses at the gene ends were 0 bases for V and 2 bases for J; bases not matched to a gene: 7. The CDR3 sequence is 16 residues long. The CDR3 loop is CAISESRLAGAYEQYF. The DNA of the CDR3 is TGTGCCATCAGTGAGTCTCGGTTAGCGGGTGCCTACGAGCAGTACTTC.

The CDR3 DNA reads TGCAGTGCGCCTAGGGCTTCGGGACTAGCTGTCCATGAGCAGTTCTTC. Translated: CSAPRASGLAVHEQFF. V gene TRBV20-1 combines with J gene TRBJ2-1; TRBD2 matches 9 bases. Germline CDR1 reads DFQATT; CDR2 reads SNEGSKA (reference sequence). The CDR3 is 16 amino acids. Germline trimming cut 6 bases from V and 8 bases from J; bases unmatched to any gene: 17.

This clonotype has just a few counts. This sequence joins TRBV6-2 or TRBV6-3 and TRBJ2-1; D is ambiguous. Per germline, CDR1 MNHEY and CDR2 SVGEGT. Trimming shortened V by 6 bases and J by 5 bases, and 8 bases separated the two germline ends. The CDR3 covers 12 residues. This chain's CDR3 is CASSQRDNEQFF. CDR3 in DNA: TGTGCCAGCAGCCAACGGGACAATGAGCAGTTCTTC.

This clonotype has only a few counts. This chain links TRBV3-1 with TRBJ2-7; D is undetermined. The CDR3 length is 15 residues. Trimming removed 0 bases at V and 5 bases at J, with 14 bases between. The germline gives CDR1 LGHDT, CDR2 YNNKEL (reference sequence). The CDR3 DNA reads TGTGCCAGCAGCCAAGAAGGCGGCATGGCCGACGAGCAGTACTTC. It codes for CASSQEGGMADEQYF.

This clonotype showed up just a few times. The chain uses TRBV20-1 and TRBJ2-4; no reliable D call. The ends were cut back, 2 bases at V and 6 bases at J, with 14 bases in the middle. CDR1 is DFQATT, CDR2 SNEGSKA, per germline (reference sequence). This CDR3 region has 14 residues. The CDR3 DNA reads TGCAGTGCTAGACAAAATTCAGGCGGAAACATTCAGTACTTC. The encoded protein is CSARQNSGGNIQYF.

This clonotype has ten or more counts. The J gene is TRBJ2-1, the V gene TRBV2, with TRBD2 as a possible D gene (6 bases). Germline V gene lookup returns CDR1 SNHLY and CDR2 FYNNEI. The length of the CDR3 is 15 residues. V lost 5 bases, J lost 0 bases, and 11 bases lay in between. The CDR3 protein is CASSPRGDSYNEQFF. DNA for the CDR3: TGTGCCAGCAGTCCCCGCGGGGACTCCTACAATGAGCAGTTCTTC.

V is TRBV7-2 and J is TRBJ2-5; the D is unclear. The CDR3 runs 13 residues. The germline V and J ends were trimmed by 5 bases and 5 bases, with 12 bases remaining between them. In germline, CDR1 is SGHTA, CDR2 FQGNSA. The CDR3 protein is CASSPKPTETQYF. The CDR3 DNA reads TGTGCCAGCAGCCCAAAACCCACGGAGACCCAGTACTTC.

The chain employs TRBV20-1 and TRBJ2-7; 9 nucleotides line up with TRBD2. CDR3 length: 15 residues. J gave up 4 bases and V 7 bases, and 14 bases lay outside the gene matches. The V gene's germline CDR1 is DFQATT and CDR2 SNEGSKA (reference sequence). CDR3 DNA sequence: TGCAGTGTCCGGGACCCGGCTAGCGGGGAATACGAGCAGTACTTC. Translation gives CSVRDPASGEYEQYF.

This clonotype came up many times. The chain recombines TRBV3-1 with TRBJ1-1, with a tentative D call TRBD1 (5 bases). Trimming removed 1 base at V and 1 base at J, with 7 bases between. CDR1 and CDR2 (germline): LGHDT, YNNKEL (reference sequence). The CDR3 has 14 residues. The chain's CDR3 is CASSQGGGNTEAFF. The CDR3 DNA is TGTGCCAGCAGCCAAGGGGGGGGGAACACTGAAGCTTTCTTT. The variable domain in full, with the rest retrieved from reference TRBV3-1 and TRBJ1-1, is DTAVSQTPKYLVTQMGNDKSIKCEQNLGHDTMYWYKQDSKKFLKIMFSYNNKELIINETVPNRFSPKSPDKAHLNLHINSLELGDSAVYFCASSQGGGNTEAFFGQGTRLTVV.

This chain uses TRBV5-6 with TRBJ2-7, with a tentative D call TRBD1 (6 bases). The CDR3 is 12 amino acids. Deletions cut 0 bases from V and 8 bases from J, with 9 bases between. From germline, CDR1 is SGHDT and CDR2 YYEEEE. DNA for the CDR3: TGTGCCAGCAGCTTGGGACAGGTTAAGCAGTACTTC. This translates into CASSLGQVKQYF.

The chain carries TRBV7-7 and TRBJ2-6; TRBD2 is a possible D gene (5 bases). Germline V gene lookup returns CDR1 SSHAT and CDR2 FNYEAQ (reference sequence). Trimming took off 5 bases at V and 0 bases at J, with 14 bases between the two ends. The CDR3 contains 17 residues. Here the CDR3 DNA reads TGTGCCAGCAGCATACGGGCCGAGGGCTCTGGGGCCAACGTCCTGACTTTC. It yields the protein CASSIRAEGSGANVLTF.

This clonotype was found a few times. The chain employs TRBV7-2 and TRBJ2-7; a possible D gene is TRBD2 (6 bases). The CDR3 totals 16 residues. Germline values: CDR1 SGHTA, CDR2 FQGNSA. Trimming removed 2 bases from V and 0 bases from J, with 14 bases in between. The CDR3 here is CASSLIFSGHSYEQYF. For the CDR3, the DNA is TGTGCCAGCAGCTTAATCTTCAGCGGGCACTCCTACGAGCAGTACTTC.